The 9 T cell receptor beta chains below come from one sample, sequenced in a study of blood T cell repertoires in COVID-19. Generated by immunoSEQ multiplex PCR, the TCRdb table keeps only in-frame clones and is missing some. This sample has nearly 50,000 clones, with more than 75% found just once. The material sequenced was peripheral blood. The source is an older woman with acute or convalescent COVID-19.

The rearrangement uses TRBV2 and TRBJ1-5, with a weak D call TRBD1 (5 bases). Trimming took off 7 bases at V and 3 bases at J, with 10 bases between the two ends. Germline CDR1 and CDR2: SNHLY and FYNNEI. The CDR3 is 13 amino acids. The CDR3 sequence: CASKDSHNQPQHF. CDR3 in DNA: TGTGCCAGCAAAGACAGCCACAATCAGCCCCAGCATTTT.

The V call is TRBV7-2, the J call TRBJ2-4; D possibly corresponds to TRBD2 (6 bases). Germline-derived CDR1 and CDR2 are SGHTA and FQGNSA. This CDR3 has 15 amino acids. V gave up 1 base and J gave up 6 bases, with 13 bases separating them. CDR3 loop: CASSLGAGIGNIQYF. CDR3 coding DNA: TGTGCCAGCAGCTTAGGGGCGGGAATAGGAAACATTCAGTACTTC.

This clone was observed a few times. The chain is built from TRBV25-1 and TRBJ1-6; D is perhaps TRBD1 (6 bases). The CDR3 is 14 amino acids. Germline-derived CDR1 and CDR2 are MGHDK and SYGVNS. Trimming stripped 7 bases from V and 7 bases from J, with 14 bases between. Here the CDR3 DNA reads TGTGCCAGCACCGTAGGGGGGGGCAATTCACCCCTCCACTTT. Amino acids: CASTVGGGNSPLHF. Combining the CDR3 with reference TRBV25-1 and TRBJ1-6 gives the whole variable domain EADIYQTPRYLVIGTGKKITLECSQTMGHDKMYWYQQDPGMELHLIHYSYGVNSTEKGDLSSESTVSRIRTEHFPLTLESARPSHTSQYLCASTVGGGNSPLHFGNGTRLTVT.

This clone was found once. This CDR3 is CSASRQSHNEQFF. DNA of the CDR3: TGCAGTGCTAGTAGACAAAGCCACAATGAGCAGTTCTTC. The J gene is TRBJ2-1, the V gene TRBV20-1; no reliable D call. The V end was cut by 3 bases, the J end by 5 bases, with 11 bases between. Germline CDR1 and CDR2: DFQATT and SNEGSKA (reference sequence). The CDR3 is made up of 13 amino acids.

By sample fraction, this clone is medium-sized. The chain employs TRBV4-1 and TRBJ1-4, with 10 nucleotides matching TRBD1. Germline CDR1 is MGHRA and CDR2 is YSYEKL. J lost 7 bases, V lost 5 bases, and 13 bases had no gene match. The CDR3 is 17 residues long. CDR3 DNA sequence: TGCGCCAGCAGCAAGGGACAGGGGTCAACTCAGGGTGAAAAACTGTTTTTT. Translating it yields CASSKGQGSTQGEKLFF.

The V gene is TRBV19, the J gene TRBJ1-1, with D possibly matching TRBD1 (6 bases). This CDR3 region has 13 residues. V was cut by 6 bases and J by 1 base, with 9 bases left in between. Germline V gene lookup returns CDR1 LNHDA and CDR2 SQIVND (reference sequence). The CDR3 sequence is CASSRTANTEAFF. DNA of the CDR3: TGTGCCAGTAGCCGGACAGCGAACACTGAAGCTTTCTTT.

The gene calls are TRBV7-6 and TRBJ2-2; the match to TRBD1 covers 9 bases. This CDR3 comprises 14 residues. J was trimmed by 6 bases and V by 6 bases; bases with no gene match: 5. Germline V gene data show CDR1 as SGHVS and CDR2 as FNYEAQ. The CDR3 DNA reads as TGTGCCAGCAGGAGACAGGGGGAGGCCGGGGAGCTGTTTTTT. Translated, it gives CASRRQGEAGELFF.

The rearrangement uses TRBV2 and TRBJ2-2; TRBD2 agrees at 8 bases. V was pared by 4 bases and J by 4 bases, with 5 bases of the junction left unmatched. The CDR3 sequence is 15 residues long. Per the germline V gene, CDR1 is SNHLY and CDR2 is FYNNEI. This CDR3 is CASSAQRGITGELFF. CDR3 sequence (DNA): TGTGCCAGCAGTGCCCAGCGGGGGATCACCGGGGAGCTGTTTTTT.

The CDR3 protein is CASSLERDSRWNTEAFF. DNA of the CDR3: TGTGCCAGCAGCTTAGAGCGGGACTCCCGATGGAACACTGAAGCTTTCTTT. V usage is TRBV11-2 and J usage is TRBJ1-1; D is perhaps TRBD1 (5 bases). Trimming took 0 bases from V and 1 from J, leaving 15 bases between them. The V gene's germline CDR1 is SGHAT and CDR2 FQNNGV. This CDR3 is built from 17 residues.